What follows are 21 T cell receptor beta chains derived from one specimen sequenced in a study of T cell repertoires in cytomegalovirus infection. One entry per CDR3 protein results from TCRdb running MiXCR on the reads. This table holds 150,000 to 200,000 distinct CDR3 sequences, around an eighth found once. Sequencing was performed on PBMCs. These receptors came from a human donor in good health (CMV status not recorded). Some clones in this sample may be carry-over from other donors' samples.

This clonotype was counted ten times or more. The genes are TRBV29-1 and TRBJ2-1, with 12 nucleotides matching TRBD2. CDR3 length: 13 amino acids. J lost 9 bases, V lost 6 bases, and 6 bases had no gene match. Looked up from germline, CDR1 is SQVTM and CDR2 is ANQGSEA. The CDR3, as DNA: TGCAGCGTGACTAGCGGGAGCTCCGGTGAGCAGTTCTTC. Translating it yields CSVTSGSSGEQFF.

The chain combines TRBV6-2 or TRBV6-3 with TRBJ2-6, with D possibly matching TRBD1 (6 bases). Trimming left V 4 bases short and J 1 base short, with 20 bases between. Germline lookup yields CDR1 MNHEY and CDR2 SVGEGT. The CDR3 length is 19 residues. CDR3 amino acids: CASSFRGWTELSGANVLTF. Here the CDR3 DNA reads TGTGCCAGCAGTTTTCGCGGGTGGACAGAGTTATCTGGGGCCAACGTCCTGACTTTC.

In its sample, this clonotype was seen once. This chain links TRBV6-8 with TRBJ2-3; D may be TRBD2 (7 bases). Trimming pared 5 bases from V and 4 bases from J, leaving 22 bases between. Germline lookup yields CDR1 MNHGY and CDR2 SAAAGT. This CDR3 is 17 amino acids long. CDR3 in amino acids: CASSALPSRGAADTQYF. In DNA form, the CDR3 reads TGTGCCAGCAGTGCCCTCCCCAGCCGGGGGGCGGCAGATACGCAGTATTTT.

This chain links TRBV6-2 or TRBV6-3 with TRBJ2-7; 7 bases are a match to TRBD1. The CDR3 length is 12 residues. V shed 7 bases and J 5 bases; nucleotides not matched to a gene: 5. Germline-derived CDR1 and CDR2 are MNHEY and SVGEGT. The CDR3 DNA follows: TGTGCCAGCACACAGGGGACCCACGAGCAGTACTTC. Translated, it gives CASTQGTHEQYF.

The chain employs TRBV6-2 or TRBV6-3 and TRBJ2-1, with 7 bases lining up with TRBD2. This CDR3 region has 15 residues. The ends lost 2 bases at V and 6 bases at J; junction bases unmatched: 7. In germline, CDR1 is MNHEY, CDR2 SVGEGT. In DNA, the CDR3 is TGTGCCAGCAGTTACCCTAGCGGTTACCCCAATGAGCAGTTCTTC. Translated, it gives CASSYPSGYPNEQFF.

The chain joins TRBV5-5 to TRBJ2-5; 7 bases are a match to TRBD2. With V trimmed by 0 bases and J by 2 bases, 4 bases remained unmatched. The CDR3 sequence is 15 residues long. Germline CDR1 is SGHKS and CDR2 is YYEKEE (reference sequence). CDR3 DNA sequence: TGTGCCAGCAGCTTGGTGTCTAGCGGACAAGAGACCCAGTACTTC. Amino acids: CASSLVSSGQETQYF. Full variable domain (missing parts from reference TRBV5-5 and TRBJ2-5): DAGVTQSPTHLIKTRGQQVTLRCSPISGHKSVSWYQQVLGQGPQFIFQYYEKEERGRGNFPDRFSARQFPNYSSELNVNALLLGDSALYLCASSLVSSGQETQYFGPGTRLLVL.

This clonotype appeared many times. V usage is TRBV7-2 and J usage is TRBJ2-2, with TRBD1 identical over 7 bases. After removal of 4 bases from V and 8 bases from J, the junction contained 4 bases not matched to a gene. In germline, CDR1 is SGHTA, CDR2 FQGNSA. CDR3 size: 13 residues. The CDR3 DNA reads TGTGCCAGCAGCTCACAGGGGAGAGGGGAGCTGTTTTTT. It specifies CASSSQGRGELFF. The full variable domain, rest sourced from reference TRBV7-2 and TRBJ2-2, is GAGVSQSPSNKVTEKGKDVELRCDPISGHTALYWYRQSLGQGLEFLIYFQGNSAPDKSGLPSDRFSAERTGGSVSTLTIQRTQQEDSAVYLCASSSQGRGELFFGEGSRLTVL.

This clonotype turned up a few times. The V gene is TRBV20-1, the J gene TRBJ2-1; 13 positions match TRBD2. Germline lookup yields CDR1 DFQATT and CDR2 SNEGSKA (reference sequence). The length of the CDR3 is 14 residues. J lost 8 bases, V lost 3 bases, and 4 bases had no gene match. The CDR3 region has the DNA TGCAGTGCTAGCCGGACTAGCGGGAGCGATGAGCAGTTCTTC. This translates into CSASRTSGSDEQFF.

This sequence joins TRBV6-6 and TRBJ1-4, with a weak D call TRBD1 (6 bases). Germline-derived CDR1 and CDR2 are MNHNY and SVGAGI (reference sequence). V was pared by 8 bases and J by 4 bases, with 14 bases between. This CDR3 region has 14 residues. CDR3 region: CASWSRGRNEKLFF. The CDR3 bases are TGTGCCAGCTGGTCACGGGGGCGTAATGAAAAACTGTTTTTT.

The chain employs TRBV12-3 or TRBV12-4 and TRBJ1-2; D may be TRBD1 (6 bases). The CDR3 sequence is 13 residues long. Trimming cost V 4 bases and J 7 bases, with 13 bases left between them. CDR3 coding DNA: TGTGCCAGCAGTTCACAACAGGGATTTGGCTACACCTTC. Translation: CASSSQQGFGYTF.

V and J are TRBV19 and TRBJ2-1; 7 bases are shared with TRBD1. The length of the CDR3 is 16 residues. V dropped 7 bases and J dropped 8; count of bases not matched to a gene: 17. Looked up from germline, CDR1 is LNHDA and CDR2 is SQIVND (reference sequence). CDR3 loop: CASTPRALNRGDEQFF. The CDR3, as DNA: TGTGCCAGTACCCCGAGGGCACTCAACAGGGGAGATGAGCAGTTCTTC.

The gene calls are TRBV7-3 and TRBJ1-1, with D unresolved. CDR1 is SGHTA, CDR2 FQGTGA, per germline. Trimming left V 11 bases short and J 3 bases short, with 13 bases between. CDR3 length: 12 amino acids. CDR3 amino acids: CAPPGLDTEAFF. In DNA, the CDR3 is TGTGCCCCCCCCGGGCTGGACACTGAAGCTTTCTTT.

This clonotype was seen only a few times. This chain links TRBV19 with TRBJ2-2; D gene uncertain. Per the germline V gene, CDR1 is LNHDA and CDR2 is SQIVND (reference sequence). The CDR3 is made up of 12 amino acids. The V end was cut by 3 bases, the J end by 7 bases, with 6 bases between. The CDR3 loop reads CASSIVGGELFF. The CDR3, as DNA: TGTGCCAGTAGTATTGTGGGCGGGGAGCTGTTTTTT.

The chain uses TRBV5-1 and TRBJ1-1; D is ambiguous. This CDR3 has 14 amino acids. V lost 4 bases to trimming and J lost 4 bases, with 14 bases between them. The germline V gene encodes CDR1 SGHRS and CDR2 YFSETQ. For the CDR3, the DNA is TGCGCCAGCAGCACCACAGCGAAGAGCACTGAAGCTTTCTTT. As protein: CASSTTAKSTEAFF.

Many counts were recorded for this clonotype. This chain joins TRBV19 and TRBJ2-2; D unclear. The germline gives CDR1 LNHDA, CDR2 SQIVND (reference sequence). This CDR3 is 14 amino acids long. The V end lost 3 bases, the J end lost 8 bases, and 13 bases lay between the germline ends. In DNA, the CDR3 is TGTGCCAGTAGTATGAAACGCGATTCAGGGGAGCTGTTTTTT. Amino acid sequence: CASSMKRDSGELFF. The full variable domain, with the rest looked up from reference TRBV19 and TRBJ2-2, is DGGITQSPKYLFRKEGQNVTLSCEQNLNHDAMYWYRQDPGQGLRLIYYSQIVNDFQKGDIAEGYSVSREKKESFPLTVTSAQKNPTAFYLCASSMKRDSGELFFGEGSRLTVL.

The table lists this clonotype with many counts. The rearrangement uses TRBV7-2 and TRBJ1-6; 10 positions agree with TRBD1. J lost 5 bases, V lost 7 bases, and 8 bases had no gene match. CDR1 and CDR2 (germline): SGHTA, FQGNSA. This CDR3 is built from 16 residues. CDR3 region: CASNAWTGGNNSPLHF. The CDR3 nucleotides are TGTGCCAGCAACGCCTGGACAGGGGGTAATAATTCACCCCTCCACTTT.

This clonotype has a count of ten or more. The chain recombines TRBV7-6 with TRBJ2-1, with TRBD2 identical over 9 bases. CDR3 length equals 15 residues. The germline gives CDR1 SGHVS, CDR2 FNYEAQ. After removal of 1 base from V and 8 bases from J, the junction contained 6 bases not matched to a gene. DNA of the CDR3: TGTGCCAGCAGCTTAGTGGCTAGCGGGGTCTATGAGCAGTTCTTC. Translated, it gives CASSLVASGVYEQFF.

This clonotype came up a few times. The chain links TRBV2 to TRBJ2-7; D is ambiguous. V lost 7 bases to trimming and J lost 3 bases, with 10 bases between them. Germline CDR1 reads SNHLY; CDR2 reads FYNNEI. The length of the CDR3 is 12 residues. The CDR3 DNA is TGTGCCAGCACGATATCCCTCTACGAGCAGTACTTC. Residues: CASTISLYEQYF.

J is TRBJ2-2 and V is TRBV4-3, with D unresolved. Germline loops: CDR1 LGHNA, CDR2 YSLEER. The CDR3 runs 15 residues. V lost 0 bases and J 4 bases, leaving 9 bases between the germline ends. CDR3 sequence reads: CASSQETTATGELFF. The CDR3 DNA reads as TGCGCCAGCAGCCAAGAAACAACGGCCACCGGGGAGCTGTTTTTT.

The table lists this clonotype with many counts. This chain connects TRBV7-2 to TRBJ2-3; possibly TRBD1 or TRBD2 for D (5 bases each). The CDR3 extends over 14 amino acids. CDR1 is SGHTA and CDR2 is FQGNSA in the germline V gene. V was cut by 4 bases and J by 7 bases, with 15 bases left in between. The CDR3 DNA is TGTGCCAGCAGCTGGGACGTTCGGGGAAATACGCAGTATTTT. This gives the protein CASSWDVRGNTQYF.

There are many counts of this clonotype. J is TRBJ1-3 and V is TRBV7-2; perhaps TRBD1 as D (5 bases). V dropped 2 bases and J dropped 2 bases, with 7 bases sitting between them. Germline V gives CDR1 SGHTA, CDR2 FQGNSA. The CDR3 length is 14 residues. CDR3 region: CASSLLQAGNTIYF. The CDR3 DNA follows: TGTGCCAGCAGCTTACTACAGGCTGGAAACACCATATATTTT.